This entry features one T cell receptor (beta chain) sequence. As yet, its antigen is unknown. These data come from a study of persistence of HIV-infected CD4 T cells. Overall study: Donors had been on suppressive ART for a median of roughly 8 years. Study findings and constraints: Degenerate expanded CDR3beta sequences were enriched among CMV- and Gag-responding cells.

Sequencing used immunoSEQ version 4 in survey mode. The repertoire was sequenced with immunoSEQ multiplex PCR; TCRdb's copy has only in-frame clones and lacks some. The table has about 46,000 clones, around 89% seen once; the top ten hold 2.5% to 4%. Germline assignment: CDR1 SGHVS and CDR2 FNYEAQ. V was cut by 5 bases and J by 0 bases, with 8 bases left in between. The CDR3 has 14 amino acids. This nonspecific control used anti-CD3/anti-CD28 bead stimulation of CD4+ T cells. CD4+ T cells upregulating both CD40 ligand and CD69 were sorted as responding cells. Donors had CD4+ T cell counts above 400 cells/uL and were CMV-seropositive.

This material consisted of CD4+ T cells sorted from PBMCs after approximately 19-hour stimulation, taken from a patient who received antiretroviral therapy. This receptor was taken from an adult woman with HIV who was CMV-seropositive. The chain is built from TRBV7-6 and TRBJ1-3; possibly TRBD1 for D (5 bases). In DNA form, the CDR3 reads TGTGCCAGCAGCCCTGGGACCTCTGGAAACACCATATATTTT. This translates into CASSPGTSGNTIYF.